The 15 T cell receptor beta chains listed next were all sequenced from one sample in a study of shared clonotypes between healthy human individuals. TCRdb keeps only in-frame clones here, not all; method: immunoSEQ multiplex PCR. In the table there are roughly 650,000 clones, about 97% of which are singletons. Sequencing used naive CD4+ T cells sorted from blood. Subset meaning: CD45RA+ positively selected. These receptor sequences come from a young woman in good health.

The V gene is TRBV7-2, the J gene TRBJ2-3, with 8 nucleotides matching TRBD1. The germline gives CDR1 SGHTA, CDR2 FQGNSA. The CDR3 runs 15 residues. The trim removed 3 bases at V and 1 base at J, leaving 3 bases unmatched. The CDR3 here is CASSFPGQGTDTQYF. The CDR3, as DNA: TGTGCCAGCAGCTTCCCGGGACAGGGCACAGATACGCAGTATTTT.

V gene TRBV29-1 combines with J gene TRBJ2-7, with D perhaps TRBD1 (6 bases). The CDR3 sequence is 11 residues long. V was pared by 6 bases and J by 4 bases, with 10 bases between. Germline V gene data show CDR1 as SQVTM and CDR2 as ANQGSEA. The CDR3 spells CSVQQGYEQYF. The CDR3 nucleotides are TGCAGCGTCCAACAGGGTTACGAGCAGTACTTC.

The chain carries TRBV18 and TRBJ1-2, with D perhaps TRBD1 (6 bases). Germline V gene lookup returns CDR1 KGHSH and CDR2 LQKENI. Trimming cost V 3 bases and J 5 bases, with 16 bases left between them. The CDR3 is 15 amino acids. The CDR3 DNA follows: TGTGCCAGCTCACCCGAAGGGGGTACGGTTTATGGCTACACCTTC. Protein sequence: CASSPEGGTVYGYTF.

The chain links TRBV5-1 to TRBJ2-6, with unresolved D. CDR3 length equals 19 residues. Trimming left V 1 base short and J 0 bases short, with 17 bases between. Germline CDR1 and CDR2: SGHRS and YFSETQ. The CDR3 is CASSLNPAVSASGANVLTF. The CDR3 coding sequence is TGCGCCAGCAGCTTGAATCCCGCCGTTTCTGCCTCTGGGGCCAACGTCCTGACTTTC.

Of note for this clone: Other DNA sequences in the same sample also yield this CDR3. V usage is TRBV10-3 and J usage is TRBJ2-7; 8 bases map to TRBD2. The CDR3 has 15 residues. CDR1 and CDR2 from the germline V gene are ENHRY and SYGVKD. With 2 bases clipped from V and 2 bases from J, the junction kept 5 bases outside the gene matches. This CDR3 is CAISEGTSGTYEQYF. CDR3 sequence (DNA): TGTGCCATCAGTGAGGGGACTAGTGGGACCTACGAGCAGTACTTC.

The chain has TRBV5-8 and TRBJ2-7; no reliable D call. This CDR3 region has 13 residues. V lost 5 bases and J lost 4, with 13 bases in between. CDR1 is SGHTS, CDR2 YDEGEE, per germline. This chain's CDR3 is CASRFVFGYEQYF. CDR3 nucleotides: TGTGCCAGCAGGTTTGTGTTCGGTTACGAGCAGTACTTC. The complete variable domain, with remaining parts taken from reference TRBV5-8 and TRBJ2-7, reads EAGVTQSPTHLIKTRGQQATLRCSPISGHTSVYWYQQALGLGLQFLLWYDEGEERNRGNFPPRFSGRQFPNYSSELNVNALELEDSALYLCASRFVFGYEQYFGPGTRLTVT.

This chain connects TRBV27 to TRBJ1-5; the D gene is possibly TRBD1 (5 bases). The V and J ends lost 3 bases and 3 bases respectively, with 9 bases between them. Looked up from germline, CDR1 is MNHEY and CDR2 is SMNVEV (reference sequence). This CDR3 region has 14 residues. Here the CDR3 reads CASSFQGLNQPQHF. For the CDR3, the DNA is TGTGCCAGCAGTTTTCAGGGCCTCAATCAGCCCCAGCATTTT.

The chain is built from TRBV5-5 and TRBJ2-3, with a tentative D call TRBD2 (5 bases). The CDR3 covers 14 residues. Germline lookup yields CDR1 SGHKS and CDR2 YYEKEE (reference sequence). V dropped 1 base and J dropped 2 bases, with 8 bases sitting between them. CDR3 in amino acids: CASSLREYTDTQYF. In nucleotides, the CDR3 is TGTGCCAGCAGCTTGCGGGAATACACAGATACGCAGTATTTT.

This rearrangement joins TRBV19 to TRBJ1-3, with 9 bases matching TRBD1. Germline V gives CDR1 LNHDA, CDR2 SQIVND (reference sequence). Unmatched junction bases numbered 4, after V lost 6 bases and J lost 4 bases. The CDR3 extends over 14 amino acids. DNA of the CDR3: TGTGCCAGTAGACAGGGGGCACAAGGAAACACCATATATTTT. It specifies CASRQGAQGNTIYF.

V gene TRBV27 combines with J gene TRBJ1-2; D ambiguous. The V gene's germline CDR1 is MNHEY and CDR2 SMNVEV (reference sequence). Trimming left V 0 bases short and J 9 bases short, with 14 bases between. This CDR3 is built from 14 residues. The CDR3 reads CASSLSERVRSYTF. CDR3 nucleotides: TGTGCCAGCAGTTTATCGGAGCGGGTGAGGAGCTACACCTTC.

The chain is built from TRBV27 and TRBJ1-6; possibly TRBD1 for D (6 bases). The CDR3 sequence is 17 residues long. Trimming left V 6 bases short and J 10 bases short, with 25 bases between. Germline CDR1 MNHEY, CDR2 SMNVEV (reference sequence). CDR3 in amino acids: CASSANVIRGGWSPLHF. Here the CDR3 DNA reads TGTGCCAGCAGCGCGAACGTCATCCGCGGGGGCTGGTCACCCCTCCACTTT.

The rearrangement uses TRBV4-1 and TRBJ2-4, with D unclear. The CDR3 totals 15 residues. In germline, CDR1 is MGHRA, CDR2 YSYEKL. V lost 1 base and J 3 bases, leaving 10 bases between the germline ends. CDR3 in DNA: TGCGCCAGCAGCCAAGTTGCATGGGTCAAAAACATTCAGTACTTC. It specifies CASSQVAWVKNIQYF.

The chain combines TRBV5-5 with TRBJ1-4; TRBD1 agrees at 8 bases. J gave up 1 base and V 4 bases, and 3 bases lay outside the gene matches. The CDR3 is made up of 15 amino acids. The germline CDR1 and CDR2 sequences are SGHKS and YYEKEE (reference sequence). CDR3 amino acids: CASSVQGETNEKLFF. CDR3 DNA sequence: TGTGCCAGCAGCGTACAGGGGGAAACTAATGAAAAACTGTTTTTT.

The chain links TRBV28 to TRBJ2-5; D possibly matches TRBD1 or TRBD2 (7 bases each). Trimming took off 5 bases at V and 2 bases at J, with 15 bases between the two ends. There are 15 residues in the CDR3. Germline values: CDR1 MDHEN, CDR2 SYDVKM. The CDR3 DNA reads TGTGCCAGCAGTCGGGGGGCGGGACAGCAAGAGACCCAGTACTTC. It translates to CASSRGAGQQETQYF.

V gene TRBV28 combines with J gene TRBJ2-1; the D is unclear. V lost 4 bases to trimming and J lost 3 bases, with 16 bases between them. This CDR3 has 16 amino acids. Germline V gives CDR1 MDHEN, CDR2 SYDVKM. The CDR3: CASSSPVGGNYNEQFF. CDR3 bases: TGTGCCAGCAGTTCCCCAGTCGGTGGTAACTACAATGAGCAGTTCTTC.